Many counts were recorded for the clone carrying this T cell receptor (beta chain). Template material for amplifying TCR beta CDR3 regions consisted of RNA transcripts. TCR CDR3 underwent first-round RT-PCR with the HTBI primer set. TCRdb reanalysed the multiplex PCR reads using MiXCR and keeps one entry per CDR3 protein. The data hold around 400,000 distinct CDR3 sequences, with 13% to 15% observed a single time. This sample stems from a study of T cells in Graves' hyperthyroidism and ophthalmopathy. Germline V gene data show CDR1 as KGHSH and CDR2 as LQKENI. The CDR3 is 15 residues long. V trimming: 6 bases; J trimming: 3 bases; junction bases outside the gene matches: 5.

V gene TRBV18 combines with J gene TRBJ2-1; 10 bases agree with TRBD2. Specimen: blood. This TCR came from an older woman with Graves' ophthalmopathy. DNA for the CDR3: TGTGCCAGCTCCCCTAGGACTAGCGGCTACAATGAGCAGTTCTTC. As protein: CASSPRTSGYNEQFF.